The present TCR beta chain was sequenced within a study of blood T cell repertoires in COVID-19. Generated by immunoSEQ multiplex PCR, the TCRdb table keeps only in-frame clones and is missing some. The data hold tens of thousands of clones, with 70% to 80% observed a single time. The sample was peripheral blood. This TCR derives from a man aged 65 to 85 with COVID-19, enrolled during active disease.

CDR3 nucleotides: TGTGCCAGCAGCGCTCAGACAGGGGCCCTCCGTTATGGCTACACCTTC. It encodes CASSAQTGALRYGYTF. This chain links TRBV9 with TRBJ1-2; 8 nucleotides agree with TRBD1. V shed 3 bases and J 5 bases; nucleotides not matched to a gene: 12. CDR1 SGDLS and CDR2 YYNGEE come from the germline V gene. This CDR3 is built from 16 residues.